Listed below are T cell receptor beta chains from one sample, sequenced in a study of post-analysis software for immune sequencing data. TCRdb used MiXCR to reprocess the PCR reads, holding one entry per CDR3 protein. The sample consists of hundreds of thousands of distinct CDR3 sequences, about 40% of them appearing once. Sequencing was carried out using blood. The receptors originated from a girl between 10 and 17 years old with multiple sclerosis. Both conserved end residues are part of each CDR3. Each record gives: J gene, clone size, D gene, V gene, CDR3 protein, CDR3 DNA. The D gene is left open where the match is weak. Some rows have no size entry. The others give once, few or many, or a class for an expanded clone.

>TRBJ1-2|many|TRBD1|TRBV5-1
CASSLRQGARGYTF
TGCGCCAGCAGCTTGAGACAGGGGGCGCGGGGCTACACCTTC
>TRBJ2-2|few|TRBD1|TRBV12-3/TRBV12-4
CASSSTGVGTGELFF
TGTGCCAGCAGCTCGACAGGGGTTGGCACCGGGGAGCTGTTTTTT
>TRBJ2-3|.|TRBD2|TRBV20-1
CSALAGTTDTQYF
TGCAGTGCGCTAGCGGGAACCACAGATACGCAGTATTTT
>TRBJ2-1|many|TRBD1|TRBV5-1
CASSLGDREGNEQFF
TGCGCCAGCAGCTTGGGGGACAGGGAGGGCAATGAGCAGTTCTTC
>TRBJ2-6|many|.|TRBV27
CASRGWVSGANVLTF
TGTGCCAGCAGGGGGTGGGTCTCTGGGGCCAACGTCCTGACTTTC
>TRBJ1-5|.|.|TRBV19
CASEPGGNQPQHF
TGTGCCAGTGAGCCAGGGGGCAATCAGCCCCAGCATTTT
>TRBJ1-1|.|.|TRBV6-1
CASSERVDTEAFF
TGTGCCAGCAGTGAACGGGTTGACACTGAAGCTTTCTTT
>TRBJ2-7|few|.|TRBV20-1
CSARDGSGRPYEQYF
TGCAGTGCTAGAGATGGGAGCGGACGACCCTACGAGCAGTACTTC
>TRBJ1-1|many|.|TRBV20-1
CSARGFEGPMNTEAFF
TGCAGTGCTAGAGGGTTTGAAGGGCCCATGAACACTGAAGCTTTCTTT
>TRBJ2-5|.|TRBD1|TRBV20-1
CSARDDRGGETQYF
TGCAGTGCTAGAGATGACAGGGGAGGAGAGACCCAGTACTTC
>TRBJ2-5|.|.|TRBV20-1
CSAREGGPATEQYF
TGCAGTGCTAGAGAGGGGGGGCCAGCGACGGAGCAGTACTTC
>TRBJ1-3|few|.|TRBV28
CASSLAGNTIYF
TGTGCCAGCAGTTTAGCCGGAAACACCATATATTTT
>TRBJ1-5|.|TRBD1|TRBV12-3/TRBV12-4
CASSRTGTGLNQPQHF
TGTGCCAGCAGCCGAACCGGGACAGGGTTAAATCAGCCCCAGCATTTT
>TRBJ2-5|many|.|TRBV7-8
CASSLVRVQETQYF
TGTGCCAGCAGCTTAGTACGGGTCCAAGAGACCCAGTACTTC
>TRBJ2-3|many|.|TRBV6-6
CAAGTRLDTQYF
TGTGCCGCCGGGACCCGACTAGATACGCAGTATTTT
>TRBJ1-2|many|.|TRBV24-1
CATSGVDGHGYTF
TGTGCCACCAGTGGCGTGGACGGACATGGCTACACCTTC
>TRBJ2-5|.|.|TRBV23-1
CATFGAQETQYF
TGCGCCACCTTTGGAGCTCAAGAGACCCAGTACTTC
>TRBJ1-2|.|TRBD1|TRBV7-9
CASRDREDGYTF
TGTGCCAGCAGAGACAGGGAGGATGGCTACACCTTC
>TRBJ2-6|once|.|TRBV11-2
CATGGGTGANVLTF
TGTGCCACCGGGGGAGGTACTGGGGCCAACGTCCTGACTTTC
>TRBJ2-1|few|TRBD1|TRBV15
CATSPQGAGETQFF
TGTGCCACCAGCCCACAGGGGGCGGGGGAGACCCAGTTCTTC
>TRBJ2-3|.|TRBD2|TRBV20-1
CSAQGLAGGRVTDTQYF
TGCAGTGCTCAGGGACTAGCGGGAGGGCGGGTCACAGATACGCAGTATTTT
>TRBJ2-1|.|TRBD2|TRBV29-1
CSVTSGRALNEQFF
TGCAGCGTTACTAGCGGGAGGGCCCTCAATGAGCAGTTCTTC
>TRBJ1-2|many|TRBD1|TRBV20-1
CSARKRGQPYGYTF
TGCAGTGCTAGAAAGAGGGGACAGCCCTATGGCTACACCTTC
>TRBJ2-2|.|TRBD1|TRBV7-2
CASSPISPDRGLYTGELFF
TGTGCCAGCAGCCCTATCTCACCCGACAGGGGACTTTACACCGGGGAGCTGTTTTTT
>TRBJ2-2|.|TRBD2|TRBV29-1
CSVQLAGGGTGELFF
TGCAGCGTTCAATTAGCGGGAGGTGGTACCGGGGAGCTGTTTTTT
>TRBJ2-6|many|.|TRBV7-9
CASSLRGIWANVLTF
TGTGCCAGCAGCTTACGGGGAATATGGGCCAACGTCCTGACTTTC
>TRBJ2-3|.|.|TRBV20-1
CSAKWGSTDTQYF
TGCAGTGCTAAATGGGGCAGCACAGATACGCAGTATTTT
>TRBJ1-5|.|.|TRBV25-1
CASRKQGQPQHF
TGTGCCAGCAGGAAACAGGGCCAGCCCCAGCATTTT
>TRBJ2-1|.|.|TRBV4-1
CASSSSGTHYYNEQFF
TGCGCCAGCAGCTCCTCCGGGACGCATTACTACAATGAGCAGTTCTTC
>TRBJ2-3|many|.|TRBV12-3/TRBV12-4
CASLMSLPDTQYF
TGTGCCAGCCTAATGTCCCTTCCAGATACGCAGTATTTT
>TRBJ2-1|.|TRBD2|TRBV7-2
CAGSPTPGLAVYNEQFF
TGTGCCGGCAGCCCGACTCCGGGACTAGCGGTATACAATGAGCAGTTCTTC
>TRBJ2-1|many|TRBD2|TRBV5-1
CASSLTGGPREQFF
TGCGCCAGCAGCTTGACGGGAGGGCCCCGGGAGCAGTTCTTC
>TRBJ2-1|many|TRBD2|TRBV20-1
CSAQSGRAGNEQFF
TGCAGTGCTCAGAGCGGGAGGGCCGGTAATGAGCAGTTCTTC
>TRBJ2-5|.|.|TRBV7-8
CASSPPGTTEETQYF
TGTGCCAGCAGCCCGCCGGGGACCACGGAAGAGACCCAGTACTTC
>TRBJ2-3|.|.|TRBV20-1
CSASGNTDTQYF
TGCAGTGCTAGTGGGAACACAGATACGCAGTATTTT
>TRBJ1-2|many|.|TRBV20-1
CSAPQGVGYGYTF
TGCAGTGCCCCCCAGGGTGTTGGCTATGGCTACACCTTC
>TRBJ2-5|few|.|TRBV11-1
CASSLTREQETQYF
TGTGCCAGCAGCTTGACTAGGGAACAAGAGACCCAGTACTTC
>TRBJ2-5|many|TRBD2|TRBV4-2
CASSQGGAGGPRETQYF
TGTGCCAGCAGCCAAGGTGGAGCGGGGGGGCCTAGAGAGACCCAGTACTTC
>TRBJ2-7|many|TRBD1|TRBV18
CASSQDRAYEQYF
TGTGCCAGCTCACAGGACAGGGCCTACGAGCAGTACTTC
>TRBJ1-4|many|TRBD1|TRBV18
CASSPGQVTNEKLFF
TGTGCCAGCTCACCAGGACAGGTGACTAATGAAAAACTGTTTTTT
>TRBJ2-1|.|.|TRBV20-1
CSARPGTTDNEQFF
TGCAGTGCTAGACCCGGGACCACAGACAATGAGCAGTTCTTC
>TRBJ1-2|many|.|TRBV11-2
CASSLARSGGGYTF
TGTGCCAGCAGCTTAGCCCGGTCCGGAGGTGGCTACACCTTC
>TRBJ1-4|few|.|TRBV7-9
CASSLANGAEKLFF
TGTGCCAGCAGCTTAGCCAACGGAGCAGAAAAACTGTTTTTT
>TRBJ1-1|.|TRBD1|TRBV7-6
CASSLNDRGTEAFF
TGTGCCAGCAGCTTAAACGACAGGGGCACTGAAGCTTTCTTT
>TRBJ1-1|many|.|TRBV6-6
CASSYPVGGENTEAFF
TGTGCCAGCAGTTACCCGGTTGGGGGCGAGAACACTGAAGCTTTCTTT
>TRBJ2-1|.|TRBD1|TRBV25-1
CASSGGQGSYNEQFF
TGTGCCAGCAGTGGAGGACAGGGATCGTACAATGAGCAGTTCTTC
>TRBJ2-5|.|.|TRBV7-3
CACSLTGEETKYF
TGTGCCTGCAGCTTAACAGGGGAGGAGACCAAGTACTTC
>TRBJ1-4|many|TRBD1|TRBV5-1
CASSGQGGEKLFF
TGCGCCAGCAGCGGACAGGGGGGTGAAAAACTGTTTTTT
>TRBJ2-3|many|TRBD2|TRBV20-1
CSAGPLAGVADTQYF
TGCAGTGCAGGCCCCTTAGCGGGAGTGGCAGATACGCAGTATTTT
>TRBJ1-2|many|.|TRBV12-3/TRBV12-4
CASSPTQVEGRYTF
TGTGCCAGCAGCCCGACCCAAGTCGAGGGGCGCTACACCTTC
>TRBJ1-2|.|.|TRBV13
CASSESVGYTF
TGTGCCAGCAGCGAATCGGTTGGCTACACCTTC
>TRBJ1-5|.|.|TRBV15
CATSRDTGGRTSNQPQHF
TGTGCCACCAGCAGGGACACCGGGGGGCGTACCAGCAATCAGCCCCAGCATTTT
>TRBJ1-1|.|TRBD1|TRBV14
CASSQEATGRRTEAFF
TGTGCCAGCAGCCAAGAAGCGACAGGGAGGAGGACTGAAGCTTTCTTT
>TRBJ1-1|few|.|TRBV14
CASSQAQWNTEAFF
TGTGCCAGCAGCCAAGCCCAGTGGAACACTGAAGCTTTCTTT
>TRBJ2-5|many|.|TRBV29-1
CSVAPTGAGAQYF
TGCAGCGTTGCCCCGACAGGGGCGGGGGCCCAGTACTTC
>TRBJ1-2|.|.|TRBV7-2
CASSLRFTYYGYTF
TGTGCCAGCAGCTTACGATTTACCTACTATGGCTACACCTTC